This TCR beta chain derives from a study of T cell repertoires in cytomegalovirus infection. In the study overall: Matching HLA type and CMV infection were both indicated by public TCR beta signatures.

This clonotype came up a few times. TCRdb passed the reads through MiXCR, listing each CDR3 protein once. This sample has over 300,000 distinct CDR3 sequences; around a tenth occur once, and the top ten carry over 3.5%. This clonotype originated in a human donor in good health (CMV status not recorded). Some clones in this sample may be carry-over from other donors' samples. What was sequenced was PBMCs.

The CDR3: CASSYGWASTDTQYF. The CDR3, as DNA: TGTGCCAGCAGTTACGGGTGGGCCAGCACAGATACGCAGTATTTT. This rearrangement joins TRBV6-1 to TRBJ2-3, with D hard to call. CDR3 length: 15 amino acids. From germline, CDR1 is MNHNS and CDR2 SASEGT. Trimming removed 5 bases at V and 0 bases at J, with 12 bases between.